This note documents a single TCR beta chain sequence. Antigen specificity is unknown. These data come from a study of T cell repertoires in cytomegalovirus infection. Study-wide background: Public TCR beta signature analysis indicated the presence of both CMV infection and matching HLA type.

MiXCR, run by TCRdb on the reads, gives a single entry per CDR3 protein. This sample has around 71,000 distinct CDR3 sequences; approximately 22% occur once, and the top ten carry about 63%. The CDR3 runs to 12 residues. Germline values: CDR1 SEHNR, CDR2 FQNEAQ (reference sequence). V shed 5 bases and J shed 7 bases, with 11 bases lying between them. V is TRBV7-9 and J is TRBJ1-2; no clear D. The material was CD8+ T cells from cultured PBMCs, obtained from culture after CMV antigen stimulation. The sequence derives from a human donor in good health (CMV status not recorded). Some clones in this sample may be carry-over from other donors' samples. In DNA, the CDR3 is TGTGCCAGCAGCCCACCCGGGGTTGGCTACACCTTC. Residues: CASSPPGVGYTF.